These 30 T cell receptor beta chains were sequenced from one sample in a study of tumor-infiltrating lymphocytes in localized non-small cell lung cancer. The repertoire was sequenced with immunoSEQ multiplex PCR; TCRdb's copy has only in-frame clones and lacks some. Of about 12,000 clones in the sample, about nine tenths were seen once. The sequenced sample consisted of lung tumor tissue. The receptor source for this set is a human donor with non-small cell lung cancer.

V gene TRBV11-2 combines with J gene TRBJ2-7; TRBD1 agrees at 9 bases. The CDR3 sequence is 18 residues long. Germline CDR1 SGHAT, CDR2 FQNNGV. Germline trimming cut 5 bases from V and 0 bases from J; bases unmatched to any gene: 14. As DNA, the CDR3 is TGTGCCAGCAGCCCGCTGTCCAGGGGACAGGGTTCCTCCTACGAGCAGTACTTC. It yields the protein CASSPLSRGQGSSYEQYF.

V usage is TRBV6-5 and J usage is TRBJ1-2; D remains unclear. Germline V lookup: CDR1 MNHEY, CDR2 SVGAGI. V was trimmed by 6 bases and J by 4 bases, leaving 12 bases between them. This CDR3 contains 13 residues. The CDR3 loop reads CASRYRSTYGYTF. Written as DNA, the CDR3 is TGTGCCAGCAGATACAGAAGTACCTATGGCTACACCTTC.

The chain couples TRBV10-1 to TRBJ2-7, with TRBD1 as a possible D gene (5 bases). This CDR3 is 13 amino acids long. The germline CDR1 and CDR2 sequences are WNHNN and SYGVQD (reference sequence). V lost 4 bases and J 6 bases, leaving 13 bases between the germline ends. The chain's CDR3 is CASSGAGIVEQYF. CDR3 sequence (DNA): TGCGCCAGCAGTGGGGCAGGGATCGTCGAGCAGTACTTC.

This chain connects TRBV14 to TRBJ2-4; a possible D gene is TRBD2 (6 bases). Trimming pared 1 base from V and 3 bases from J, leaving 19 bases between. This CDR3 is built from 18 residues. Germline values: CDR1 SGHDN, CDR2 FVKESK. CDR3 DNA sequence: TGTGCCAGCAGCCAAGGGGCGGGGAGATCAAATGGCAAAAACATTCAGTACTTC. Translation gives CASSQGAGRSNGKNIQYF.

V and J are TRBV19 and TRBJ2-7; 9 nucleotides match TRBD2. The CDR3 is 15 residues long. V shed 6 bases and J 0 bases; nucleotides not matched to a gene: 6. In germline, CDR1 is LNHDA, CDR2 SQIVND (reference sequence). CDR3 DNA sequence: TGTGCCAGTAGCATTAGCGGGAGATCCTCCTACGAGCAGTACTTC. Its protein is CASSISGRSSYEQYF.

The CDR3, as DNA: TGTGCCAGTGGGACTAGCGGGGGCCCCACAGATACGCAGTATTTT. Translated, it gives CASGTSGGPTDTQYF. V gene TRBV9 combines with J gene TRBJ2-3; 14 nucleotides agree with TRBD2. The CDR3 sequence is 15 residues long. V lost 8 bases to trimming and J lost 2 bases; unmatched junction nucleotides: 4. Germline V gene data show CDR1 as SGDLS and CDR2 as YYNGEE.

CDR3 protein: CASSTSTGADTGELFF. Written as DNA, the CDR3 is TGCGCCAGCAGCACCTCGACAGGGGCGGACACCGGGGAGCTGTTTTTT. This sequence joins TRBV5-1 and TRBJ2-2; 8 bases align to TRBD1. Per germline, CDR1 SGHRS and CDR2 YFSETQ. V shed 4 bases, J shed 3 bases, and the junction held 8 bases outside the gene matches. This CDR3 spans 16 amino acids.

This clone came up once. The CDR3, as DNA: TGTGCCATCAGTGAGCCCCCGGGCACCGGGGAGCTGTTTTTT. This gives the protein CAISEPPGTGELFF. This sequence joins TRBV10-3 and TRBJ2-2; D is undetermined. V was trimmed by 2 bases and J by 4 bases, leaving 8 bases between them. The CDR3 sequence is 14 residues long. Germline V gives CDR1 ENHRY, CDR2 SYGVKD.

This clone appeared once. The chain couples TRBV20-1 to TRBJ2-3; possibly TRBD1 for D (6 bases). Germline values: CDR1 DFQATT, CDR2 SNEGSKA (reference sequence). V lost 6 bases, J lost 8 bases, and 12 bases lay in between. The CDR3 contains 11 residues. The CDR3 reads CSAQDRSTQYF. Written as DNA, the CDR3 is TGCAGTGCACAGGACAGAAGTACGCAGTATTTT.

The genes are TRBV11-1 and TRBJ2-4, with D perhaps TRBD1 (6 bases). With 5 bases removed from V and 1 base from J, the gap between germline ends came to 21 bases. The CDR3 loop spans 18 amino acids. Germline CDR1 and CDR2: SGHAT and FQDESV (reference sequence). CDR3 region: CASSPTGRRFAAKNIQYF. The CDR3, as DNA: TGTGCCAGCAGCCCGACAGGCAGGAGGTTCGCGGCCAAAAACATTCAGTACTTC.

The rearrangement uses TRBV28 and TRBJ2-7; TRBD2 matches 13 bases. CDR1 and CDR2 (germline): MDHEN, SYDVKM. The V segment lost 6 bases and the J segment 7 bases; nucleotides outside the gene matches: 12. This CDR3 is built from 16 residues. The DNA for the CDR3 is TGTGCCAGCAGCTCTCGACTAGCGGGAGGCCCTGCGGAGCAGTACTTC. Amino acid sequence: CASSSRLAGGPAEQYF.

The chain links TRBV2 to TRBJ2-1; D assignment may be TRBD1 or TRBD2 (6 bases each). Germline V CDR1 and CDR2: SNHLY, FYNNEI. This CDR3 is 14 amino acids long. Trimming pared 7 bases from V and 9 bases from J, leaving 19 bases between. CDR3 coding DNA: TGTGCCAGCATGCGAGACGGGGGCACGGGTGAGCAGTTCTTC. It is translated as CASMRDGGTGEQFF.

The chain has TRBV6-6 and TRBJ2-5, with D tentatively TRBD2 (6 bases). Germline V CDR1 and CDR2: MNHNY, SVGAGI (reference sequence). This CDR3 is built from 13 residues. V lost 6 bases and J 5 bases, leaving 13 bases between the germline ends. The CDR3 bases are TGTGCCAGCAGAAACACTAGCCGGGAGACCCAGTACTTC. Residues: CASRNTSRETQYF.

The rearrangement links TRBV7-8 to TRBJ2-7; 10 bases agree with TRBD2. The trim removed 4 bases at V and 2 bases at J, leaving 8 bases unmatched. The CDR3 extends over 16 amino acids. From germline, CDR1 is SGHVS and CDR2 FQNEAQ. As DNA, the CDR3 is TGTGCCAGCAGCTCCATAGCGGGAGGTTTGCCCTACGAGCAGTACTTC. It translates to CASSSIAGGLPYEQYF.

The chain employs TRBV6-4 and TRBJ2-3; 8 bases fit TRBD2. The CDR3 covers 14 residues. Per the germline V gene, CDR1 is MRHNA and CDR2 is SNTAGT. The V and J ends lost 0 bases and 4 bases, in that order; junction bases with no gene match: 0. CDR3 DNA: TGTGCCAGCAGTGACTCGACTAGCGCAGATACGCAGTATTTT. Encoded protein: CASSDSTSADTQYF.

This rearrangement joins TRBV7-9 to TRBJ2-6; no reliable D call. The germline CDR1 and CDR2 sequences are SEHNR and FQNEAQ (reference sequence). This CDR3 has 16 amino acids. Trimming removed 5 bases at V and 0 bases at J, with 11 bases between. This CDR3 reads CASSPDPSSGANVLTF. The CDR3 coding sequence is TGTGCCAGCAGCCCGGATCCGAGCTCTGGGGCCAACGTCCTGACTTTC.

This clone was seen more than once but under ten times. The CDR3 DNA is TGTGCCAGCAGCTTGGGACTAGCGCGTACAGATACGCAGTATTTT. This encodes CASSLGLARTDTQYF. This chain links TRBV5-6 with TRBJ2-3, with 8 positions matching TRBD2. The CDR3 covers 15 residues. Trimming removed 0 bases from V and 3 bases from J; junction bases left unmatched: 3. The V gene's germline CDR1 is SGHDT and CDR2 YYEEEE.

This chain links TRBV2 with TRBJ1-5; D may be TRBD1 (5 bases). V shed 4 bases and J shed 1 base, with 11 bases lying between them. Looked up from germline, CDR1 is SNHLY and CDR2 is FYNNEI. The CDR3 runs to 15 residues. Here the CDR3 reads CASSAGQESNQPQHF. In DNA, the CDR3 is TGTGCCAGCAGTGCGGGGCAGGAGAGCAATCAGCCCCAGCATTTT.

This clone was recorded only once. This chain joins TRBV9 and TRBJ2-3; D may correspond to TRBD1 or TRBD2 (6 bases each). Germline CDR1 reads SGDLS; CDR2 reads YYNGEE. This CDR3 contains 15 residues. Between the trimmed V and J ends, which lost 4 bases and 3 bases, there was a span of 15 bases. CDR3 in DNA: TGTGCCAGCAGCTGGAGCGGAGGGGGTACAGATACGCAGTATTTT. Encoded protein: CASSWSGGGTDTQYF.

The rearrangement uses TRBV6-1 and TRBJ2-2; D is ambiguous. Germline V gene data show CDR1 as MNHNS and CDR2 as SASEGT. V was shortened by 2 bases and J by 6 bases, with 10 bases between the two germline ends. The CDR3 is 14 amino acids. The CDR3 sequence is CASSEMSNAGELFF. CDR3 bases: TGTGCCAGCAGTGAAATGAGTAATGCCGGGGAGCTGTTTTTT.

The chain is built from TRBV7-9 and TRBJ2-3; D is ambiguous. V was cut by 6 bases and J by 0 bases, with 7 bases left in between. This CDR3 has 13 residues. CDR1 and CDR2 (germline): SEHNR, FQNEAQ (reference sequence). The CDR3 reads CASRKTSTDTQYF. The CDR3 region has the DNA TGTGCCAGCAGAAAAACTAGCACAGATACGCAGTATTTT.

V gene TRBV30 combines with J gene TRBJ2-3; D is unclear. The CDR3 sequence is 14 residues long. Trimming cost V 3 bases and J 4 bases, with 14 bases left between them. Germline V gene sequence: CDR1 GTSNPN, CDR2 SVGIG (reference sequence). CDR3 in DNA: TGTGCCTGGAGGGCAACAGTCAGATCAGATACGCAGTATTTT. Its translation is CAWRATVRSDTQYF.

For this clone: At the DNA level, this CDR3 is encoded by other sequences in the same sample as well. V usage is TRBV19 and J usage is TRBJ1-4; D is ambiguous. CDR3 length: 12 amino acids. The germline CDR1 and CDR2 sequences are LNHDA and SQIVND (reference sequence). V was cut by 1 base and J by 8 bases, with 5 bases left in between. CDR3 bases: TGTGCCAGTAGTATAGCCGGCGAAAAACTGTTTTTT. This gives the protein CASSIAGEKLFF.

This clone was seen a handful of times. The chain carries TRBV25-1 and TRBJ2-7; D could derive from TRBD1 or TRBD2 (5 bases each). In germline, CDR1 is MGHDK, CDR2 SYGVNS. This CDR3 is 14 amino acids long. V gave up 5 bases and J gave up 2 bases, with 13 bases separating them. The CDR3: CASSTRDGAYEQYF. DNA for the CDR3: TGTGCCAGCAGTACCCGGGACGGAGCCTACGAGCAGTACTTC.

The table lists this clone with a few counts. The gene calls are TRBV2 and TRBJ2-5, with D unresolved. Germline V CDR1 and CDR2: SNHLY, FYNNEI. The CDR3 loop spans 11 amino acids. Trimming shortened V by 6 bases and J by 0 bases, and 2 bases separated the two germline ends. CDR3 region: CASSYQETQYF. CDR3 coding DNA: TGTGCCAGCAGCTACCAAGAGACCCAGTACTTC.

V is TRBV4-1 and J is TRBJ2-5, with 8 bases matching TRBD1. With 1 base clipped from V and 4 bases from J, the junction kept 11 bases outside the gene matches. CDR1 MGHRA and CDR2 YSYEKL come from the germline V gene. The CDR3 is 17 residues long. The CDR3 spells CASSQGGGQGLRETQYF. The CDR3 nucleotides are TGCGCCAGCAGCCAAGGCGGAGGACAGGGTCTTAGAGAGACCCAGTACTTC.

CDR3 nucleotides: TGTGCCAGCAGCTTTGATACTGGGCCCTACTATGGCTACACCTTC. This gives the protein CASSFDTGPYYGYTF. The chain joins TRBV7-9 to TRBJ1-2; D not certain. Germline CDR1 and CDR2: SEHNR and FQNEAQ (reference sequence). The length of the CDR3 is 15 residues. V lost 3 bases and J lost 3, with 14 bases in between.

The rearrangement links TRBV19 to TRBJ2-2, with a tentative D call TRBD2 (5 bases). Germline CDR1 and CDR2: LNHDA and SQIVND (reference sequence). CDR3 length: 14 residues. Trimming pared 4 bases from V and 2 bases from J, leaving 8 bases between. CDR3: CASSTGSNTGELFF. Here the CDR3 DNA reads TGTGCCAGTAGTACGGGATCCAACACCGGGGAGCTGTTTTTT.

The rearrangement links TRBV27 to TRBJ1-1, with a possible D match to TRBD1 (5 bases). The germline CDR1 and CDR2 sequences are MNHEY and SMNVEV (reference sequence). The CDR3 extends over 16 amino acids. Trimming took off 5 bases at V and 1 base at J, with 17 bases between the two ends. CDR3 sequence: CASSLRGPRENTEAFF. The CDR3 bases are TGTGCCAGCAGTCTCCGGGGCCCTAGGGAGAACACTGAAGCTTTCTTT.

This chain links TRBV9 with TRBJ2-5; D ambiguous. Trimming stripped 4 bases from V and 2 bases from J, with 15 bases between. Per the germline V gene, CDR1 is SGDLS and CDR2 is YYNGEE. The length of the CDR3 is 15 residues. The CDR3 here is CASSPHRMVQETQYF. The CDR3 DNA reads TGTGCCAGCAGCCCCCACCGGATGGTACAAGAGACCCAGTACTTC.